This T cell receptor (beta chain) was identified during a study of shared clonotypes between healthy human individuals. About the research overall: The cohort comprised a couple of women and a few men. Their ages spanned 18 to 49 years. Per donor, CD8 memory used one plate, CD8 naive used two, CD4 memory used three and CD4 naive used three.

The input for sorted-subset replicate PCRs was around 210 ng DNA, approximately 30,000 T cell genomes. Produced via immunoSEQ multiplex PCR; TCRdb's table is partial and in-frame only. The data hold over a million clones, with 60% to 80% observed a single time. This clone was recorded once. This CDR3 has 14 residues. V dropped 0 bases and J dropped 2 bases, with 5 bases sitting between them. Germline V CDR1 and CDR2: SNHLY, FYNNEI. Sequencing used memory CD4+ T cells sorted from blood. Described subset: CD45RA-negative fraction. This clonotype originated in a man between 18 and 35 years old in good health. The V and J genes are TRBV2 and TRBJ2-1, with D uncertain. For the CDR3, the DNA is TGTGCCAGCAGTGAAGCAGGGACCTACAATGAGCAGTTCTTC. It is translated as CASSEAGTYNEQFF.